This T cell receptor beta chain was identified during a study of PD-L1 blockade in urothelial cancer. Study at large: Dosed intravenously at 1,200 mg every 3 weeks, atezolizumab was initiated by patients at some point between 2014 and 2016.

Time point specified: pretreatment peripheral blood. Clones were read by immunoSEQ multiplex PCR, and TCRdb kept only the in-frame ones, dropping some. The sample has 68,000 or so clones; roughly 76% are singletons. The source is a man aged 65-85 years with urothelial cancer. This specimen consisted of PBMCs, obtained around atezolizumab (anti-PD-L1) treatment.

CDR3 nucleotides: TGCGCCAGCAGCCAGGCCCTCTTCCCGGGCAATGAGCAGTTCTTC. Its protein is CASSQALFPGNEQFF. The chain uses TRBV4-1 and TRBJ2-1; the D is unclear. Trimming cost V 3 bases and J 6 bases, with 15 bases left between them. This CDR3 comprises 15 residues. Germline loops: CDR1 MGHRA, CDR2 YSYEKL.